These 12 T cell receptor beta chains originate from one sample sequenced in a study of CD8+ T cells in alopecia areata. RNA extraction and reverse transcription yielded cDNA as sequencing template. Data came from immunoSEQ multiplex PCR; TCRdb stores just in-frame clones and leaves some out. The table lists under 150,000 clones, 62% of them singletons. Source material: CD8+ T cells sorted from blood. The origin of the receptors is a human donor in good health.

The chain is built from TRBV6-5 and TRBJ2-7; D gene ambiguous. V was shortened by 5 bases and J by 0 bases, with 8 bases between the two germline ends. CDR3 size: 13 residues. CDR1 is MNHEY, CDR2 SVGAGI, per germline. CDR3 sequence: CASSPPYSYEQYF. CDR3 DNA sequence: TGTGCCAGCAGTCCGCCATACTCCTACGAGCAGTACTTC.

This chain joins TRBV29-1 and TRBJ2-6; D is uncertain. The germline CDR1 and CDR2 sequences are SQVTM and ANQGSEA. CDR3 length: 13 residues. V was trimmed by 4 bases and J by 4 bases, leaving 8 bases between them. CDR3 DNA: TGCAGCGTTGTATGGGTGGGGGCCAACGTCCTGACTTTC. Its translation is CSVVWVGANVLTF.

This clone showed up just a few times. The chain's CDR3 is CASRWTGDNQPQHF. CDR3 coding DNA: TGTGCCAGCCGTTGGACAGGGGACAATCAGCCCCAGCATTTT. The chain uses TRBV19 and TRBJ1-5; 9 bases align to TRBD1. The V and J ends lost 9 bases and 3 bases, in that order; junction bases with no gene match: 6. In germline, CDR1 is LNHDA, CDR2 SQIVND (reference sequence). This CDR3 has 14 residues.

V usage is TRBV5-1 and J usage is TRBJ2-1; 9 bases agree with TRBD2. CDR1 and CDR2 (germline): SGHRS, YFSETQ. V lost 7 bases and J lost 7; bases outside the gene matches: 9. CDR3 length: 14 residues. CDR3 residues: CASERGVQGNEQFF. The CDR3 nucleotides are TGCGCCAGCGAGCGGGGGGTCCAAGGGAATGAGCAGTTCTTC. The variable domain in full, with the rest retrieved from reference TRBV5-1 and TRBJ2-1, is KAGVTQTPRYLIKTRGQQVTLSCSPISGHRSVSWYQQTPGQGLQFLFEYFSETQRNKGNFPGRFSGRQFSNSRSEMNVSTLELGDSALYLCASERGVQGNEQFFGPGTRLTVL.

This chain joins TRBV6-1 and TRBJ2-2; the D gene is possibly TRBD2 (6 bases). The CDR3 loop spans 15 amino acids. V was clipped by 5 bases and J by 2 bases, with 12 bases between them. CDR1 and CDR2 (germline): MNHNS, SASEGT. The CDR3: CASSTGLVNTGELFF. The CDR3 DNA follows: TGTGCCAGCAGTACGGGACTCGTCAACACCGGGGAGCTGTTTTTT.

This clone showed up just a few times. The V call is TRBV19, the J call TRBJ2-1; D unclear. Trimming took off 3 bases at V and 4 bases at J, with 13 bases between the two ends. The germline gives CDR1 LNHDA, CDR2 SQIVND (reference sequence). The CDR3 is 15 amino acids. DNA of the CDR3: TGTGCCAGTAGTATCTGGGGTACTACTTACAATGAGCAGTTCTTC. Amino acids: CASSIWGTTYNEQFF.

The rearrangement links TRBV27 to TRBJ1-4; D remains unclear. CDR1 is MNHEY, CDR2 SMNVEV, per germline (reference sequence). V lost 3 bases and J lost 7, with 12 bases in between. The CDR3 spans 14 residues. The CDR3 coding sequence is TGTGCCAGCAGTTTGGGGATCCGAGCTGAAAAACTGTTTTTT. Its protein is CASSLGIRAEKLFF.

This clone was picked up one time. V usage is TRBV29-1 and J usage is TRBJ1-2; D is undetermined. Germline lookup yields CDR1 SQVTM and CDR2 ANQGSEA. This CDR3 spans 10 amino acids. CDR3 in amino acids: CSILDNGYTF. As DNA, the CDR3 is TGCAGTATCCTAGATAATGGCTACACCTTC.

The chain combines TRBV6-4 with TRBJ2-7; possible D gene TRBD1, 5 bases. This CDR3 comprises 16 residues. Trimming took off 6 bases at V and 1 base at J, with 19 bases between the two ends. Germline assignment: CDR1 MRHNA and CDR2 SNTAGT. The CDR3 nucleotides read TGTGCCAGCAGAAGACAGCGATGGGCGCGTTCCTACGAGCAGTACTTC. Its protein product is CASRRQRWARSYEQYF.

CDR3 sequence reads: CSVELRESLGNEQYF. The DNA of the CDR3 is TGCAGCGTTGAATTGCGGGAGAGTCTAGGCAACGAGCAGTACTTC. V usage is TRBV29-1 and J usage is TRBJ2-7; 7 bases match TRBD2. After removal of 2 bases from V and 5 bases from J, the junction contained 12 bases not matched to a gene. This CDR3 spans 15 amino acids. Germline CDR1 reads SQVTM; CDR2 reads ANQGSEA.

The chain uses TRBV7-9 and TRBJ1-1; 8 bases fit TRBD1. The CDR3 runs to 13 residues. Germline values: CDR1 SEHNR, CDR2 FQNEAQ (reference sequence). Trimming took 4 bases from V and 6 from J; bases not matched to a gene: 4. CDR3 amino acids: CASSSDRASEAFF. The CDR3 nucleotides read TGTGCCAGCAGCTCGGACAGGGCATCTGAAGCTTTCTTT.

CDR3 sequence reads: CSATGGTNYGYTF. Here the CDR3 DNA reads TGCAGCGCCACAGGGGGTACTAACTATGGCTACACCTTC. The chain combines TRBV29-1 with TRBJ1-2, with 8 bases identical to TRBD1. Germline V CDR1 and CDR2: SQVTM, ANQGSEA. CDR3 length: 13 residues. V shed 7 bases, J shed 0 bases, and the junction held 4 bases outside the gene matches.